The source of this T cell receptor beta chain is a study of T cell clones after liver transplantation. Broader study findings: Donor-reactive sequences fell more than third party-reactive ones, suggesting partial deletion.

J gave up 0 bases and V 7 bases, and 7 bases lay outside the gene matches. The germline gives CDR1 MNHEY, CDR2 SMNVEV (reference sequence). The CDR3 covers 15 residues. The assay was immunoSEQ multiplex PCR, and TCRdb's table has in-frame clones only and misses some. The sample carries more than 95,000 clones, 75% to 90% recorded once. As for this clone: As yet, its antigen is unknown.

The genes are TRBV27 and TRBJ2-3; 7 bases are shared with TRBD1. This specimen was CD4+ T cells from blood, taken before liver transplant. The clonotype was recovered from a human donor who received a liver transplant. The chain's CDR3 is CASTYWGQSTDTQYF. The CDR3 nucleotides are TGTGCCAGCACCTATTGGGGACAGAGCACAGATACGCAGTATTTT.